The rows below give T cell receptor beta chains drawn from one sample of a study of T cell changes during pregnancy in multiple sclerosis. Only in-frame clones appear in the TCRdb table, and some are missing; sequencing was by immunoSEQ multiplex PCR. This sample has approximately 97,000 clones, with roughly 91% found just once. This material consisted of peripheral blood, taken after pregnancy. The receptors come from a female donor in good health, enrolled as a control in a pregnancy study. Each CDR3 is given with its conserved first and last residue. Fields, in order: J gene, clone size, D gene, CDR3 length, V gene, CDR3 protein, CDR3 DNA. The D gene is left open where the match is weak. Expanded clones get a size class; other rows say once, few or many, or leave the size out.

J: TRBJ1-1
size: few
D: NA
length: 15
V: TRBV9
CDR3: CASSVSSGTNTEAFF
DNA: TGTGCCAGCAGCGTATCGAGTGGTACGAACACTGAAGCTTTCTTT

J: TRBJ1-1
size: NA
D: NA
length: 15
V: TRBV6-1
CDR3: CASSEDSPLNTEAFF
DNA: TGTGCCAGCAGTGAAGACAGTCCTCTGAACACTGAAGCTTTCTTT

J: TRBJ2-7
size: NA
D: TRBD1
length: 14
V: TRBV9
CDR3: CASSAGQETYEQYF
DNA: TGTGCCAGCAGCGCCGGACAGGAGACCTACGAGCAGTACTTC

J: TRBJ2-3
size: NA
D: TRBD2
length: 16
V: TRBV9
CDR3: CASSVALGGSADTQYF
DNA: TGTGCCAGCAGCGTAGCTTTGGGGGGGAGCGCAGATACGCAGTATTTT

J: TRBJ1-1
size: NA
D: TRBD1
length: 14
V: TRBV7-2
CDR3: CASSLQGGDTEAFF
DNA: TGTGCCAGCAGCTTGCAGGGGGGCGACACTGAAGCTTTCTTT

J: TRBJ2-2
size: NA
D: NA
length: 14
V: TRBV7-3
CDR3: CASSKGENTGELFF
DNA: TGTGCCAGCAGCAAAGGGGAAAACACCGGGGAGCTGTTTTTT

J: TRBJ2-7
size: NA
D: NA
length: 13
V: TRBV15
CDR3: CATSLRGVDEQYF
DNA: TGTGCCACCAGCCTGCGCGGTGTGGACGAGCAGTACTTC

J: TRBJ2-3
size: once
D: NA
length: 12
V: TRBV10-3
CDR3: CAISEGPGAQYF
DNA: TGTGCCATCAGTGAGGGTCCAGGGGCGCAGTATTTT

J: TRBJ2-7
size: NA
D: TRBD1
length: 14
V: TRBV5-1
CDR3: CASSVGQEVYEQYF
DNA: TGCGCCAGCAGCGTCGGACAGGAGGTCTACGAGCAGTACTTC

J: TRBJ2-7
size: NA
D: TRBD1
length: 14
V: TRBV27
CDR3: CASSAGTGIGGQYF
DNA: TGTGCCAGCAGTGCCGGGACAGGGATAGGCGGGCAGTACTTC

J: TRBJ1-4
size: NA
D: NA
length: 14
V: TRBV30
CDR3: CAWGRQPTNEKLFF
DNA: TGTGCCTGGGGCAGACAGCCAACTAATGAAAAACTGTTTTTT

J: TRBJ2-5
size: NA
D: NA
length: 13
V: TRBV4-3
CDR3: CASSQDPEETQYF
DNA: TGCGCCAGCAGCCAAGACCCAGAAGAGACCCAGTACTTC

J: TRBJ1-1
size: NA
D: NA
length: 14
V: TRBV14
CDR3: CASSQEAGRTEAFF
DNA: TGTGCCAGCAGCCAAGAGGCAGGGAGGACTGAAGCTTTCTTT

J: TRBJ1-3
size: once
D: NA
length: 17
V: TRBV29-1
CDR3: CSVLDRPHISSGNTIYF
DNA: TGCAGCGTCCTAGACAGGCCGCATATCAGCTCTGGAAACACCATATATTTT

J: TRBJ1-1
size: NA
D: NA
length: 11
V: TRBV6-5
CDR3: CASGRNTEAFF
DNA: TGTGCCAGCGGGCGGAACACTGAAGCTTTCTTT

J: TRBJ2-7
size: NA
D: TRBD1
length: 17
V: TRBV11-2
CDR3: CASSLVARGQGSGRQYF
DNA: TGTGCCAGCAGCTTAGTGGCCCGGGGACAGGGGTCCGGTAGGCAGTACTTC

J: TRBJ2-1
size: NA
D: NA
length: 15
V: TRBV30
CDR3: CAWSLGESSYNEQFF
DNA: TGTGCCTGGAGTCTGGGAGAGAGCTCCTACAATGAGCAGTTCTTC

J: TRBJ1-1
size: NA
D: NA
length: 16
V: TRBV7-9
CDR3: CASSPPGGQVNTEAFF
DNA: TGTGCCAGCAGCCCCCCCGGCGGGCAGGTGAACACTGAAGCTTTCTTT

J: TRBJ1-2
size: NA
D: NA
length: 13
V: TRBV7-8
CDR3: CASSLVEALGYTF
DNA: TGTGCCAGCAGCTTAGTTGAGGCTTTAGGCTACACCTTC

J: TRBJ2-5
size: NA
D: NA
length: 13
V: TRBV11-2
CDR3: CASSPTEQETQYF
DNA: TGTGCCAGCAGCCCCACGGAGCAAGAGACCCAGTACTTC

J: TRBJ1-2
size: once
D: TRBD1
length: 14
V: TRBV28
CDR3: CASCFGQGYYGYTF
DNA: TGTGCCAGCTGCTTCGGACAGGGGTACTATGGCTACACCTTC

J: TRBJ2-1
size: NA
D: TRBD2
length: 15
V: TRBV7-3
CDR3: CASSLRRGGGNEQFF
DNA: TGTGCCAGCAGCTTGAGGCGGGGGGGCGGCAATGAGCAGTTCTTC

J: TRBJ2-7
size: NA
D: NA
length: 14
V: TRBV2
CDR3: CASSQGGQPYEQYF
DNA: TGTGCCAGCAGCCAGGGGGGACAGCCCTACGAGCAGTACTTC

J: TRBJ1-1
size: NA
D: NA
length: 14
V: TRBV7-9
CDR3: CASSLVVAGTEAFF
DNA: TGTGCCAGCAGCTTAGTAGTAGCGGGGACTGAAGCTTTCTTT

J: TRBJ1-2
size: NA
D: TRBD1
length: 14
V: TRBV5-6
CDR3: CASSARTGSYGYTF
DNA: TGTGCCAGCAGCGCGCGGACAGGCTCCTATGGCTACACCTTC

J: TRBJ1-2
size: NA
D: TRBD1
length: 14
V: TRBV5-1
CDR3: CASSQTGLEYGYTF
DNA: TGCGCCAGCAGCCAGACAGGGTTGGAATATGGCTACACCTTC

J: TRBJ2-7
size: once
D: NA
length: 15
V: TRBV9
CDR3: CASSPRGGSSYEQYF
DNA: TGTGCCAGCAGCCCGAGAGGGGGAAGCTCCTACGAGCAGTACTTC

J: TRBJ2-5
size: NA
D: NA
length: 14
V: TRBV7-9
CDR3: CASRGGHSQETQYF
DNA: TGTGCCAGCAGGGGGGGGCACAGCCAAGAGACCCAGTACTTC

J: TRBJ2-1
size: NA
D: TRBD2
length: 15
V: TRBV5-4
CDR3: CASRTGLAGNNEQFF
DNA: TGTGCCAGCAGGACCGGACTAGCGGGGAACAATGAGCAGTTCTTC

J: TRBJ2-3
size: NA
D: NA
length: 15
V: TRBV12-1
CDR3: CASSYRLGNTDTQYF
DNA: TGTGCCAGCAGCTATAGACTAGGAAACACAGATACGCAGTATTTT

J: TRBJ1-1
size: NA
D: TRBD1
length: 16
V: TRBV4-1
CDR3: CASSQDRGQLNTEAFF
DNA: TGCGCCAGCAGCCAAGATCGGGGACAGTTGAACACTGAAGCTTTCTTT

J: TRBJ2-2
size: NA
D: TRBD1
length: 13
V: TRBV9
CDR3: CAGGQDNTGELFF
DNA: TGTGCCGGGGGACAGGACAACACCGGGGAGCTGTTTTTT

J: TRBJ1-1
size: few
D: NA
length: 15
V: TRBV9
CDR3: CASSVDGGGNTEAFF
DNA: TGTGCCAGCAGCGTAGATGGGGGGGGTAACACTGAAGCTTTCTTT

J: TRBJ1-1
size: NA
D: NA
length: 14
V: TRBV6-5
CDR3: CASSPGWGGTEAFF
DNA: TGTGCCAGCAGTCCCGGATGGGGGGGCACTGAAGCTTTCTTT

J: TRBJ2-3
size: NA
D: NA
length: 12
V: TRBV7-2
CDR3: CASSSSTDTQYF
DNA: TGTGCCAGCAGCTCTAGCACAGATACGCAGTATTTT

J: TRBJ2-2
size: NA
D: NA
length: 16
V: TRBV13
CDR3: CASSKDPGAITGELFF
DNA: TGTGCCAGCAGCAAGGACCCAGGGGCTATCACCGGGGAGCTGTTTTTT

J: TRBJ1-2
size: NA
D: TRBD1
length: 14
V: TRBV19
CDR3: CASSPSRGRYGYTF
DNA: TGTGCCAGTAGCCCCTCCAGGGGGCGCTATGGCTACACCTTC

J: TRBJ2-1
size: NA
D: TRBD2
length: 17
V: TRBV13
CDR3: CASSFTDSGSSYNEQFF
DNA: TGTGCCAGCAGCTTTACCGACAGCGGGAGCTCCTACAATGAGCAGTTCTTC

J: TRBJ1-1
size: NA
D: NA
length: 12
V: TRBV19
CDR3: CASRDMNTEAFF
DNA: TGTGCCAGTAGGGACATGAACACTGAAGCTTTCTTT

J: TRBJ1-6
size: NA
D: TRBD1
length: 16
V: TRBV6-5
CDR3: CASSYSRQGDNSPLHF
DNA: TGTGCCAGCAGTTACTCCCGACAGGGGGATAATTCACCCCTCCACTTT